A selection of T cell receptor beta chains follows, all from one sample in a study of T-cell reconstitution after alpha-beta-depleted transplantation in children. TCRdb re-analysed the PCR reads in MiXCR, keeping a single row per CDR3 protein. The sample has roughly 16,000 distinct CDR3 sequences; over 10% are singletons. The source material was PBMCs, mostly from graft donor cells, sampled 180 days after TCRalphabeta/CD19-depleted stem cell transplant. Receptors originate from a boy in the first two years of life who had a stem cell transplant for Wiskott-Aldrich syndrome, so the T cells may come from the graft donor. Both conserved end residues are part of each CDR3. Each record gives: D gene, V gene, J gene, clone size, CDR3 protein, CDR3 DNA. The D gene is left open where the match is weak. The size of a clone is reported for some rows only, either as once, few or many, or as a class for expanded clones.

D gene: NA
V gene: TRBV14
J gene: TRBJ2-7
clone size: many
CDR3 protein: CASSQIQGSFYEQYF
CDR3 DNA: TGTGCCAGCAGCCAAATACAGGGCTCATTCTACGAGCAGTACTTC

D gene: NA
V gene: TRBV12-3/TRBV12-4
J gene: TRBJ2-1
clone size: NA
CDR3 protein: CASSLGQYNEQFF
CDR3 DNA: TGTGCCAGCAGTTTAGGACAATACAATGAGCAGTTCTTC

D gene: NA
V gene: TRBV5-5
J gene: TRBJ2-7
clone size: NA
CDR3 protein: CASSLVGGTRSYEQYF
CDR3 DNA: TGTGCCAGCAGCTTGGTGGGCGGGACCCGCTCCTACGAGCAGTACTTC

D gene: TRBD2
V gene: TRBV20-1
J gene: TRBJ2-2
clone size: NA
CDR3 protein: CSATGASGPSGELFF
CDR3 DNA: TGCAGTGCTACCGGGGCTAGCGGTCCCTCCGGGGAGCTGTTTTTT

D gene: NA
V gene: TRBV11-2
J gene: TRBJ1-1
clone size: few
CDR3 protein: CASSFQENTEAFF
CDR3 DNA: TGTGCCAGCAGCTTCCAGGAGAACACTGAAGCTTTCTTT

D gene: NA
V gene: TRBV3-1
J gene: TRBJ2-3
clone size: NA
CDR3 protein: CASSQGSALVTDTQYF
CDR3 DNA: TGTGCCAGCAGCCAAGGTTCGGCACTTGTCACAGATACGCAGTATTTT

D gene: NA
V gene: TRBV15
J gene: TRBJ2-7
clone size: many
CDR3 protein: CATSRGGYEQYF
CDR3 DNA: TGTGCCACCAGCAGAGGGGGCTACGAGCAGTACTTC

D gene: NA
V gene: TRBV20-1
J gene: TRBJ1-1
clone size: NA
CDR3 protein: CSARDPEEAFF
CDR3 DNA: TGCAGTGCTAGAGATCCAGAGGAAGCTTTCTTT

D gene: NA
V gene: TRBV5-1
J gene: TRBJ1-3
clone size: many
CDR3 protein: CASSLEGHLSGNTIYF
CDR3 DNA: TGCGCCAGCAGCTTGGAGGGACATCTCTCTGGAAACACCATATATTTT

D gene: TRBD2
V gene: TRBV7-2
J gene: TRBJ2-1
clone size: NA
CDR3 protein: CASSSRTSGSMLNEQFF
CDR3 DNA: TGTGCCAGCAGCTCTCGGACTAGCGGGAGCATGTTGAATGAGCAGTTCTTC

D gene: NA
V gene: TRBV6-1
J gene: TRBJ1-1
clone size: NA
CDR3 protein: CASSESPRIEAFF
CDR3 DNA: TGTGCCAGCAGTGAATCTCCCAGAATTGAAGCTTTCTTT

D gene: TRBD1
V gene: TRBV18
J gene: TRBJ1-5
clone size: NA
CDR3 protein: CASSPDRGYQPQHF
CDR3 DNA: TGTGCCAGCTCCCCAGACAGGGGTTATCAGCCCCAGCATTTT

D gene: NA
V gene: TRBV24-1
J gene: TRBJ2-5
clone size: NA
CDR3 protein: CATSAGSSKTQYF
CDR3 DNA: TGTGCCACCAGTGCAGGGAGTTCAAAGACCCAGTACTTC

D gene: NA
V gene: TRBV5-5
J gene: TRBJ2-7
clone size: few
CDR3 protein: CASRSDWGPYEQYF
CDR3 DNA: TGTGCCAGCAGATCCGACTGGGGCCCCTACGAGCAGTACTTC

D gene: TRBD2
V gene: TRBV3-1
J gene: TRBJ2-1
clone size: NA
CDR3 protein: CATSQLAGGPLEQFF
CDR3 DNA: TGTGCCACCAGCCAATTAGCGGGAGGGCCGTTAGAGCAGTTCTTC

D gene: TRBD2
V gene: TRBV7-9
J gene: TRBJ2-1
clone size: NA
CDR3 protein: CASSPHTSANEQFF
CDR3 DNA: TGTGCCAGCAGCCCACATACTAGCGCCAATGAGCAGTTCTTC

D gene: NA
V gene: TRBV7-9
J gene: TRBJ2-7
clone size: many
CDR3 protein: CASSLEGARDEQYF
CDR3 DNA: TGTGCCAGCAGCTTAGAAGGGGCGCGGGACGAGCAGTACTTC

D gene: NA
V gene: TRBV3-1
J gene: TRBJ2-5
clone size: NA
CDR3 protein: CASSQNGRQETQYF
CDR3 DNA: TGTGCCAGCAGCCAAAACGGTCGGCAAGAGACCCAGTACTTC

D gene: NA
V gene: TRBV5-1
J gene: TRBJ2-1
clone size: NA
CDR3 protein: CASSLDINRDYNEQFF
CDR3 DNA: TGCGCCAGCAGCTTGGACATTAACCGGGACTACAATGAGCAGTTCTTC

D gene: NA
V gene: TRBV10-1
J gene: TRBJ2-1
clone size: NA
CDR3 protein: CASSEIIRRESSYNEQFF
CDR3 DNA: TGCGCCAGCAGTGAAATTATTAGGCGGGAATCATCCTACAATGAGCAGTTCTTC

D gene: NA
V gene: TRBV24-1
J gene: TRBJ2-7
clone size: many
CDR3 protein: CATGPPGVRALRVRSHEQYF
CDR3 DNA: TGTGCCACCGGACCTCCTGGCGTCAGGGCCCTACGTGTGAGGTCCCACGAGCAGTACTTC

D gene: NA
V gene: TRBV5-1
J gene: TRBJ2-1
clone size: NA
CDR3 protein: CASSLEASSYNELFF
CDR3 DNA: TGCGCCAGCAGCTTGGAGGCCAGTAGTTACAATGAGCTGTTCTTC

D gene: NA
V gene: TRBV20-1
J gene: TRBJ1-6
clone size: few
CDR3 protein: CSARDGGRVVSSYNSPLHF
CDR3 DNA: TGCAGTGCTAGGGATGGAGGCAGGGTGGTGAGCTCCTATAATTCACCCCTCCACTTT

D gene: TRBD2
V gene: TRBV7-8
J gene: TRBJ2-3
clone size: NA
CDR3 protein: CASSLATSGTSTDTQYF
CDR3 DNA: TGTGCCAGCAGCTTAGCGACTAGCGGGACTAGCACAGATACGCAGTATTTT

D gene: NA
V gene: TRBV2
J gene: TRBJ2-3
clone size: many
CDR3 protein: CASSPLLVRSTDTQYF
CDR3 DNA: TGTGCCAGCAGCCCCCTTTTGGTTAGAAGCACAGATACGCAGTATTTT

D gene: TRBD2
V gene: TRBV4-1
J gene: TRBJ2-4
clone size: few
CDR3 protein: CASSQDRSAGGGNIQYF
CDR3 DNA: TGCGCCAGCAGCCAAGATCGGTCAGCGGGAGGGGGAAACATTCAGTACTTC

D gene: NA
V gene: TRBV28
J gene: TRBJ1-6
clone size: NA
CDR3 protein: CASSPIYNSPLHF
CDR3 DNA: TGTGCCAGCAGTCCGATCTATAATTCACCCCTCCACTTT

D gene: NA
V gene: TRBV10-3
J gene: TRBJ2-7
clone size: many
CDR3 protein: CAISGGTSEQYF
CDR3 DNA: TGTGCCATCAGTGGAGGGACCTCCGAGCAGTACTTC

D gene: TRBD2
V gene: TRBV27
J gene: TRBJ2-1
clone size: few
CDR3 protein: CASMVLAGASYNEQFF
CDR3 DNA: TGTGCCAGCATGGTGCTAGCGGGAGCCTCCTACAATGAGCAGTTCTTC

D gene: TRBD2
V gene: TRBV20-1
J gene: TRBJ2-1
clone size: many
CDR3 protein: CSAAGTSGYNEQFF
CDR3 DNA: TGCAGTGCTGCCGGGACTAGCGGCTACAATGAGCAGTTCTTC

D gene: NA
V gene: TRBV28
J gene: TRBJ1-5
clone size: NA
CDR3 protein: CASSLFISWENQPQHF
CDR3 DNA: TGTGCCAGCAGTTTATTTATTTCGTGGGAAAATCAGCCCCAGCATTTT

D gene: NA
V gene: TRBV20-1
J gene: TRBJ1-1
clone size: NA
CDR3 protein: CSARGGAGGAFF
CDR3 DNA: TGCAGTGCTAGAGGGGGTGCGGGAGGGGCTTTCTTT

D gene: NA
V gene: TRBV7-6
J gene: TRBJ1-2
clone size: medium-sized
CDR3 protein: CASSPGGGVHGYTF
CDR3 DNA: TGTGCCAGCAGCCCCGGGGGGGGAGTCCATGGCTACACCTTC

D gene: TRBD1
V gene: TRBV20-1
J gene: TRBJ2-7
clone size: many
CDR3 protein: CSARDEDRGYEQYF
CDR3 DNA: TGCAGTGCTAGAGATGAAGACAGGGGATACGAGCAGTACTTC

D gene: TRBD2
V gene: TRBV20-1
J gene: TRBJ2-1
clone size: many
CDR3 protein: CSAQDTRVAGGTRGEQFF
CDR3 DNA: TGCAGTGCTCAAGATACGCGGGTGGCGGGAGGCACTAGGGGTGAGCAGTTCTTC

D gene: TRBD1
V gene: TRBV20-1
J gene: TRBJ2-7
clone size: many
CDR3 protein: CSARTGRSYEQYF
CDR3 DNA: TGCAGTGCGAGGACAGGCCGATCCTACGAGCAGTACTTC

D gene: NA
V gene: TRBV7-8
J gene: TRBJ2-4
clone size: many
CDR3 protein: CASSRSATAGWVKNIQYF
CDR3 DNA: TGTGCCAGCAGCAGATCAGCTACCGCGGGATGGGTCAAAAACATTCAGTACTTC

D gene: TRBD2
V gene: TRBV11-2
J gene: TRBJ2-3
clone size: few
CDR3 protein: CASSPGLAGGPRVTDTQYF
CDR3 DNA: TGTGCCAGCAGCCCGGGACTAGCGGGGGGCCCGAGGGTAACAGATACGCAGTATTTT

D gene: NA
V gene: TRBV12-3/TRBV12-4
J gene: TRBJ1-5
clone size: NA
CDR3 protein: CASSFSLDGRGINQPQHF
CDR3 DNA: TGTGCCAGCAGTTTTTCATTGGATGGCAGGGGAATCAATCAGCCCCAGCATTTT

D gene: NA
V gene: TRBV15
J gene: TRBJ2-1
clone size: many
CDR3 protein: CATSRDRGRDYNEQFF
CDR3 DNA: TGTGCCACCAGCAGAGATCGGGGACGGGACTACAATGAGCAGTTCTTC

D gene: TRBD2
V gene: TRBV14
J gene: TRBJ2-7
clone size: few
CDR3 protein: CASSQATPGLAGSPTTGEQYF
CDR3 DNA: TGTGCCAGCAGCCAAGCCACCCCGGGACTAGCGGGATCCCCAACTACGGGTGAGCAGTACTTC

D gene: NA
V gene: TRBV5-1
J gene: TRBJ1-1
clone size: many
CDR3 protein: CASSSGTGEAFF
CDR3 DNA: TGCGCCAGCAGCTCCGGGACGGGAGAAGCTTTCTTT

D gene: NA
V gene: TRBV29-1
J gene: TRBJ2-2
clone size: many
CDR3 protein: CSNHGMAAGELFF
CDR3 DNA: TGCAGCAACCACGGGATGGCCGCCGGGGAGCTGTTTTTT

D gene: NA
V gene: TRBV3-1
J gene: TRBJ2-3
clone size: NA
CDR3 protein: CASSQGSGLVTDTQYF
CDR3 DNA: TGTGCCAGCAGCCAAGGTTCGGGACTTGTCACAGATACGCAGTATTTT

D gene: NA
V gene: TRBV10-3
J gene: TRBJ2-1
clone size: few
CDR3 protein: CAIKGQSVADNEQFF
CDR3 DNA: TGTGCCATCAAGGGGCAGTCCGTGGCCGACAATGAGCAGTTCTTC

D gene: TRBD2
V gene: TRBV4-1
J gene: TRBJ2-5
clone size: NA
CDR3 protein: CASSQDNPGLAGGQETQYF
CDR3 DNA: TGCGCCAGCAGCCAAGACAACCCGGGACTAGCGGGAGGTCAAGAGACCCAGTACTTC

D gene: NA
V gene: TRBV15
J gene: TRBJ1-4
clone size: many
CDR3 protein: CATSKRRDEKLFF
CDR3 DNA: TGTGCCACCAGCAAAAGAAGGGATGAAAAACTGTTTTTT

D gene: TRBD2
V gene: TRBV27
J gene: TRBJ2-7
clone size: many
CDR3 protein: CASSSRTRTSGRTYEQYF
CDR3 DNA: TGTGCCAGCAGTTCCCGAACTCGGACTAGCGGGAGAACCTACGAGCAGTACTTC

D gene: NA
V gene: TRBV7-6
J gene: TRBJ1-5
clone size: many
CDR3 protein: CASSAIIGIHNQPQHF
CDR3 DNA: TGTGCCAGCAGCGCTATTATAGGGATACACAATCAGCCCCAGCATTTT

D gene: TRBD2
V gene: TRBV20-1
J gene: TRBJ2-3
clone size: few
CDR3 protein: CSALSGRGADTQYF
CDR3 DNA: TGCAGTGCTCTCAGCGGGAGAGGAGCAGATACGCAGTATTTT

D gene: TRBD2
V gene: TRBV7-7
J gene: TRBJ2-1
clone size: many
CDR3 protein: CASSLRLAGNNEQFF
CDR3 DNA: TGTGCCAGCAGCCTCCGACTAGCGGGGAACAATGAGCAGTTCTTC

D gene: NA
V gene: TRBV27
J gene: TRBJ1-4
clone size: many
CDR3 protein: CASSFTGTNEKLFF
CDR3 DNA: TGTGCCAGCAGTTTTACAGGCACTAACGAAAAACTGTTTTTT

D gene: NA
V gene: TRBV27
J gene: TRBJ1-1
clone size: NA
CDR3 protein: CASSLPAGSNTEAFF
CDR3 DNA: TGTGCCAGCAGTCTCCCGGCAGGATCGAACACTGAAGCTTTCTTT